This record covers a single T cell receptor beta chain. Antigen: not known. Sequenced by immunoSEQ multiplex PCR; TCRdb stores in-frame clones only, minus some. The table includes 50,000 to 65,000 clones, approximately 90% detected once. Trimming removed 5 bases from V and 4 bases from J; junction bases left unmatched: 13. Germline-derived CDR1 and CDR2 are WSHSY and SAAADI. The CDR3 totals 16 residues. The data were taken from a study of OX40 agonist ivuxolimab in advanced cancers. Study summary: Prior anti-PD-1, anti-PD-L1 or anti-CTLA-4 therapy was allowed; approximately 41% had some. The study's findings and limits: Antigen targets of the expanded peripheral T cells went undetermined. Part of the nonresponder group also had normalized T-cell clonal expansion that was low. Researchers report that CD8+ T cells had, on average, more expanded clones than CD4+.

The specimen comprised CD4+ or CD8+ T cells sorted from blood, sampled in a trial of the OX40 agonist ivuxolimab. The chain uses TRBV10-2 and TRBJ2-5; 7 bases fit TRBD1. This TCR came from an adult with an advanced solid tumor such as melanoma, head and neck, liver or kidney cancer. This chain's CDR3 is CASSRDSQRGIETQYF. CDR3 nucleotides: TGCGCCAGCAGTCGGGACAGTCAAAGGGGTATAGAGACCCAGTACTTC.